These T cell receptor beta chains were read from a single sample in a study of T cell responses to AZD1222 COVID-19 vaccine. The method was immunoSEQ multiplex PCR; TCRdb's version includes in-frame clones alone and lacks a portion of them. Of about 150,000 clones in the sample, about 93% were seen once. The sample here was peripheral blood, taken 28 days after the second AZD1222 dose. The receptor source for this set is an adult who received the AZD1222 COVID-19 vaccine. The CDR3 runs from the conserved cysteine through the conserved F or W. D genes are given only for firm matches. Clone size, where shown, is once, few, many, or a class for clones that have expanded.

TRBJ2-7,NA,TRBV6-5,NA,TGTGCCAGCAGTAACGATCCTTCTTCCTACGAGCAGTACTTC,CASSNDPSSYEQYF
TRBJ2-3,TRBD2,TRBV5-1,NA,TGCGCCAGCAGCTTGCAACTAGCGAGTACAGATACGCAGTATTTT,CASSLQLASTDTQYF
TRBJ2-6,NA,TRBV30,once,TGTGCCTGGAATATGGGGGCGGGGGCCAACGTCCTGACTTTC,CAWNMGAGANVLTF
TRBJ2-3,TRBD2,TRBV19,NA,TGTGCCAGTAGTTCACCGGGGGGGCTCCCAGATACGCAGTATTTT,CASSSPGGLPDTQYF
TRBJ1-2,NA,TRBV19,NA,TGTGCCAGTAGATTTGGGGGGACCGGCGGATATGGCTACACCTTC,CASRFGGTGGYGYTF
TRBJ2-7,NA,TRBV2,NA,TGTGCCAGCAGTATAAACAGTCACCACGAGCAGTACTTC,CASSINSHHEQYF
TRBJ2-7,NA,TRBV6-5,NA,TGTGCCAGCAGCCTAACAAGGGGGGAATCCTACGAGCAGTACTTC,CASSLTRGESYEQYF
TRBJ2-2,TRBD1,TRBV7-2,NA,TGTGCCAGCAGAATTCCCGGGACAGGGAACACCGGGGAGCTGTTTTTT,CASRIPGTGNTGELFF
TRBJ1-2,NA,TRBV5-6,NA,TGTGCCAGCAGCTCAAAAACAGGGACCTATGGCTACACCTTC,CASSSKTGTYGYTF
TRBJ1-2,NA,TRBV7-9,NA,TGTGCCAGCAGCCGCCCACCGGACTTATTCTATGGCTACACCTTC,CASSRPPDLFYGYTF
TRBJ1-5,NA,TRBV30,NA,TGTGCCTGGAACAGGGACATTAGTCAGCCCCAGCATTTT,CAWNRDISQPQHF
TRBJ2-2,NA,TRBV19,NA,TGTGCCAGTAGTATACGGTCTAGCTACACCGGGGAGCTGTTTTTT,CASSIRSSYTGELFF
TRBJ2-7,TRBD2,TRBV5-1,NA,TGCGCCAGCAGCTCAGCTAGCGGCCCCCTCTACGAGCAGTACTTC,CASSSASGPLYEQYF
TRBJ1-4,NA,TRBV5-6,NA,TGTGCCAGCAGCACACAGGGTCCGGATGAAAAACTGTTTTTT,CASSTQGPDEKLFF
TRBJ1-2,NA,TRBV6-2/TRBV6-3,NA,TGTGCCAGCAGTTACTCTTACAGGAACTATGGCTACACCTTC,CASSYSYRNYGYTF
TRBJ1-2,TRBD1,TRBV6-5,once,TGTGCCAGCCGGAGGACAGGGGTTGTTCATGGCTACACCTTC,CASRRTGVVHGYTF
TRBJ1-5,TRBD1,TRBV6-5,NA,TGTGCCAGCAGAAAAGGGGGCCGAAGCAATCAGCCCCAGCATTTT,CASRKGGRSNQPQHF
TRBJ2-3,NA,TRBV10-3,NA,TGTGCCATCAGAGAGGGGGGGCCAAATACGCAGTATTTT,CAIREGGPNTQYF
TRBJ2-6,NA,TRBV10-3,few,TGTGCCATCAGTGAGGGATGGGGGAACATCGCTGGGGCCAACGTCCTGACTTTC,CAISEGWGNIAGANVLTF
TRBJ1-2,TRBD1,TRBV5-4,few,TGTGCCAGCCGACAGGGGGGGAACTATGGCTACACCTTC,CASRQGGNYGYTF
TRBJ1-3,NA,TRBV6-5,NA,TGTGCCAGCACTTTTCCCTCTGGAAACACCATATATTTT,CASTFPSGNTIYF
TRBJ1-1,NA,TRBV27,NA,TGTGCCAGCAGTTTAAATACAAAGAACACTGAAGCTTTCTTT,CASSLNTKNTEAFF
TRBJ2-5,TRBD2,TRBV25-1,once,TGTGCCAGCAGTACTAGCGGGGTTGGCCTTGGAGAGACCCAGTACTTC,CASSTSGVGLGETQYF
TRBJ1-5,NA,TRBV5-6,NA,TGTGCCAGCACCAACGGCGGGGATTCGAATCAGCCCCAGCATTTT,CASTNGGDSNQPQHF
TRBJ2-1,TRBD2,TRBV19,once,TGTGCCAGTAGTATGAGGACTAGCGGGGACTACAATGAGCAGTTCTTC,CASSMRTSGDYNEQFF
TRBJ2-1,NA,TRBV7-8,NA,TGTGCCAGCAGCTATCTATACAATGAGCAGTTCTTC,CASSYLYNEQFF
TRBJ2-5,NA,TRBV7-2,NA,TGTGCCAGCAGCTCTGGCAGGGTGGAGACCCAGTACTTC,CASSSGRVETQYF
TRBJ2-5,NA,TRBV11-1,NA,TGTGCCAGCAGCTTCCACGCCAGGGAGACCCAGTACTTC,CASSFHARETQYF
TRBJ1-1,NA,TRBV28,NA,TGTGCCAGCAGTTTTCTTCTTAGGGGCCTACGAACGACTGAAGCTTTCTTT,CASSFLLRGLRTTEAFF
TRBJ1-1,NA,TRBV2,once,TGTGCCAGCAGCGTGGAGAGGAACACTGAAGCTTTCTTT,CASSVERNTEAFF
TRBJ2-3,NA,TRBV14,NA,TGTGCCAGCAGCCAAGGGACAACCGTCACAGATACGCAGTATTTT,CASSQGTTVTDTQYF
TRBJ1-4,TRBD1,TRBV28,NA,TGTGCCAGCAGCGAAGGGGGCGCGGGTGAAAAACTGTTTTTT,CASSEGGAGEKLFF
TRBJ1-2,NA,TRBV6-1,once,TGTGCCAGCAGTGAAGCATGGACTCCTCCTTGGGGCTACACCTTC,CASSEAWTPPWGYTF
TRBJ2-2,NA,TRBV19,NA,TGTGCCAGTGGGAGGGGGACCGGGGAGCTGTTTTTT,CASGRGTGELFF
TRBJ1-2,TRBD1,TRBV7-6,NA,TGTGCCAGCAGCTTAGGGACAGGGGCACTTCGACACTTC,CASSLGTGALRHF
TRBJ1-1,TRBD1,TRBV7-9,NA,TGTGCCAGCAGCCCAGGACAGGGGAGGAGGACTGAAGCTTTCTTT,CASSPGQGRRTEAFF
TRBJ2-5,TRBD2,TRBV5-5,NA,TGTGCCAGCAGCCGCTACTCTAGCGGGGGGATACAAGAGACCCAGTACTTC,CASSRYSSGGIQETQYF
TRBJ1-5,NA,TRBV28,NA,TGTGCCAGCAGCCCCGGGGGAATCAGCCAGCCCCAGCATTTT,CASSPGGISQPQHF
TRBJ1-2,NA,TRBV7-8,NA,TGTGCCAGCAGCTTAGGCTCCCGGGGGGAGTATGGCTACACCTTC,CASSLGSRGEYGYTF
TRBJ1-2,NA,TRBV7-3,once,TGTGCCAGCAGCCCCCGCCCTGGGTCCTACGGCGGCTATGGCTACACCTTC,CASSPRPGSYGGYGYTF
TRBJ2-1,NA,TRBV5-1,NA,TGCGCCAGCAGCTTGGCTACGGCTAGGCGGATCAATGAGCAGTTCTTC,CASSLATARRINEQFF
TRBJ2-4,TRBD1,TRBV19,NA,TGTGCCAGTAGTATGATGGGACAGGGTAACATTCAGTACTTC,CASSMMGQGNIQYF
TRBJ1-2,NA,TRBV18,NA,TGTGCCAGCTCCCCCGAGCCGCGGGTTGGCTACACCTTC,CASSPEPRVGYTF
TRBJ1-1,NA,TRBV11-3,NA,TGTGCCAGCAGCTTTAGGGCCACGAACACTGAAGCTTTCTTT,CASSFRATNTEAFF
TRBJ2-3,TRBD2,TRBV13,NA,TGTGCCAGCAGCGCCTGGGGAGAAGCGGGGGGGCCCACAGATACGCAGTATTTT,CASSAWGEAGGPTDTQYF
TRBJ1-1,NA,TRBV12-3/TRBV12-4,once,TGTGCCAGCAGCCTACGGACCGAGATTGTAGCTTTCTTT,CASSLRTEIVAFF
TRBJ1-1,NA,TRBV4-3,NA,TGCGCCAGCAGCCAAGATCGGAAGCGGAGGGGCACTGAAGCTTTCTTT,CASSQDRKRRGTEAFF
TRBJ2-1,TRBD1,TRBV27,NA,TGTGCCAGCAGTCAAGGGACAGGGGGGAATGAGCAGTTCTTC,CASSQGTGGNEQFF
TRBJ1-3,NA,TRBV2,NA,TGTGCCAGCAGTGAAGTCGGGGGAAACACCATATATTTT,CASSEVGGNTIYF
TRBJ1-2,NA,TRBV12-3/TRBV12-4,NA,TGTGCCAGCAGTTTCTCAGGGTATCATGGCTACACCTTC,CASSFSGYHGYTF
TRBJ2-5,NA,TRBV10-1,few,TGCGCCAGCAACCGACAGGTCTCATGGGGGACCCAGTACTTC,CASNRQVSWGTQYF
TRBJ2-7,NA,TRBV3-1/TRBV3-2,once,TGTGCCAGCAGCCAAACCGGGGGTTTCTACGAGCAGTACTTC,CASSQTGGFYEQYF
TRBJ1-2,TRBD1,TRBV14,NA,TGTGCCAGCCAACTGGGAGGGGGCAGTGGCTACACCTTC,CASQLGGGSGYTF
TRBJ1-3,TRBD1,TRBV27,NA,TGTGCCAGCGCTCCCGGGACAGCGGAACCACCCCGGCGAAACACCATATATTTT,CASAPGTAEPPRRNTIYF
TRBJ1-2,NA,TRBV19,NA,TGTGCCAGTACCGGCGGGGTCGGCTACACCTTC,CASTGGVGYTF
TRBJ1-3,NA,TRBV12-3/TRBV12-4,NA,TGTGCCAGCAGTCCCTCTGGAAACACCATATATTTT,CASSPSGNTIYF
TRBJ1-1,TRBD1,TRBV4-1,NA,TGCGCCAGCAGCCAAGATCCCTTTACCAGGGGGCAAGCTGAAGCTTTCTTT,CASSQDPFTRGQAEAFF
TRBJ1-1,NA,TRBV27,NA,TGTGCCAGCAGTAAATGGGGGTCTGAAGCTTTCTTT,CASSKWGSEAFF
TRBJ2-3,TRBD2,TRBV6-5,NA,TGTGCCAGCAGTTACGGAGCGGGGGACCGAGATACGCAGTATTTT,CASSYGAGDRDTQYF